A selection of T cell receptor beta chains follows, all from one sample in a study of blood T cell repertoires in COVID-19. The protocol was immunoSEQ multiplex PCR, while the TCRdb copy is restricted to in-frame clones and leaves out a portion. This table has under 250,000 clones, approximately 84% appearing once. Sequencing input: peripheral blood. All receptors come from a man aged 45-60 years with acute or convalescent COVID-19. Both conserved end residues are trimmed from each CDR3.

v_call: TRBV6-6; cdr3_aa: ASSYRLAEGYEQY
v_call: TRBV13; cdr3_aa: ASSGGGVRETQY
v_call: TRBV5-8; cdr3_aa: ASSRGLAGADREQY
v_call: TRBV11-2; cdr3_aa: ASSVVRGGTDTQY
v_call: TRBV6-6; cdr3_aa: ASSQTGGGQPQH
v_call: TRBV5-1; cdr3_aa: ASSLQPGQGYEQY
v_call: TRBV27; cdr3_aa: ASSLVAVANYGYT
v_call: TRBV25-1; cdr3_aa: ASSELGGGLSGNTIY
v_call: TRBV10-3; cdr3_aa: AISEGLAVGEQF
v_call: TRBV30; cdr3_aa: AWTTGGVRANVLT